The 31 T cell receptor beta chains below all came from one sample that was sequenced in a study of long-term antiretroviral therapy in people with HIV. Survey-level resolution applied to immunoSEQ assay v3.0. Here immunoSEQ multiplex PCR was the method, and the copy in TCRdb shows in-frame clones only, minus some. The data contain tens of thousands of clones, around 90% of them singletons. Sequencing used unsorted PBMCs, obtained 1.8 years after starting antiretroviral therapy. These receptors were collected from a woman between 18 and 29 years old with HIV.

The chain uses TRBV5-1 and TRBJ2-7; D not resolved. The germline V and J ends were trimmed by 0 bases and 2 bases, with 9 bases remaining between them. The CDR3 is 14 amino acids. CDR1 is SGHRS, CDR2 YFSETQ, per germline. This CDR3 reads CASSLDPGAYEQYF. The CDR3, as DNA: TGCGCCAGCAGCTTGGACCCTGGGGCCTACGAGCAGTACTTC. The complete variable domain, with remaining parts taken from reference TRBV5-1 and TRBJ2-7, reads KAGVTQTPRYLIKTRGQQVTLSCSPISGHRSVSWYQQTPGQGLQFLFEYFSETQRNKGNFPGRFSGRQFSNSRSEMNVSTLELGDSALYLCASSLDPGAYEQYFGPGTRLTVT.

The chain employs TRBV19 and TRBJ1-1; no reliable D call. The germline gives CDR1 LNHDA, CDR2 SQIVND (reference sequence). CDR3 length equals 14 residues. Trimming removed 7 bases from V and 4 bases from J, with 16 bases in between. The chain's CDR3 is CASNSPEWATEAFF. The CDR3 DNA reads as TGTGCCAGTAATTCCCCGGAGTGGGCCACTGAAGCTTTCTTT.

The rearrangement links TRBV9 to TRBJ2-3; D call uncertain. This CDR3 spans 14 amino acids. The V gene's germline CDR1 is SGDLS and CDR2 YYNGEE. Trimming cost V 2 bases and J 1 base, with 8 bases left between them. DNA of the CDR3: TGTGCCAGCAGCGTCGACACGGGCACAGATACGCAGTATTTT. The encoded protein is CASSVDTGTDTQYF.

V usage is TRBV9 and J usage is TRBJ2-5; D is undetermined. Per the germline V gene, CDR1 is SGDLS and CDR2 is YYNGEE. The CDR3 consists of 13 residues. V lost 1 base and J 0 bases, leaving 4 bases between the germline ends. CDR3 nucleotides: TGTGCCAGCAGCGTAAGAGACCAAGAGACCCAGTACTTC. It specifies CASSVRDQETQYF.

This clone has only one observation. The V call is TRBV28, the J call TRBJ2-5, with TRBD2 matching 7 bases. Matching the DNA end better, TRBJ2-7 makes the J call doubtful. The germline CDR1 and CDR2 sequences are MDHEN and SYDVKM. The CDR3 is 15 amino acids. The CDR3 DNA reads TGTGCCAGCAGCCCCCTACCCCGGGAGGTCGGCGAGCAGTACTTC. Amino acids: CASSPLPREVGEQYF.

This rearrangement joins TRBV7-9 to TRBJ2-7; 7 positions match TRBD2. The CDR3 totals 14 residues. Trimming took 3 bases from V and 4 from J; bases not matched to a gene: 6. Germline V CDR1 and CDR2: SEHNR, FQNEAQ (reference sequence). This CDR3 is CASSFSGPLYEQYF. For the CDR3, the DNA is TGTGCCAGCAGCTTTAGCGGGCCTTTGTACGAGCAGTACTTC.

The chain links TRBV7-2 to TRBJ1-2; 8 bases line up with TRBD1. The germline V gene encodes CDR1 SGHTA and CDR2 FQGNSA. The CDR3 has 16 amino acids. V dropped 5 bases and J dropped 6; count of bases not matched to a gene: 14. As DNA, the CDR3 is TGTGCCAGCAGCCCCCCGACAGGGGTATTATTACATGGCTACACCTTC. This gives the protein CASSPPTGVLLHGYTF.

This clone has only one observation. The chain couples TRBV25-1 to TRBJ1-2, with 7 bases lining up with TRBD1. The V gene end was trimmed by 8 bases and the J gene end by 4 bases; junction bases not matched to a gene: 4. CDR3 length equals 12 residues. The germline V gene has CDR1 MGHDK and CDR2 SYGVNS. The CDR3 protein is CASGRDSYGYTF. CDR3 DNA sequence: TGTGCCAGCGGAAGGGACAGCTATGGCTACACCTTC.

The chain is built from TRBV10-3 and TRBJ2-6; D is uncertain. The CDR3 consists of 15 residues. Germline CDR1 and CDR2: ENHRY and SYGVKD. V lost 0 bases, J lost 0 bases, and 3 bases lay in between. The CDR3 spells CAISESGSGANVLTF. For the CDR3, the DNA is TGTGCCATCAGTGAGTCAGGCTCTGGGGCCAACGTCCTGACTTTC.

The J gene is TRBJ1-5, the V gene TRBV4-3; tentatively, D is TRBD1 (5 bases). Trimming removed 0 bases from V and 4 bases from J, with 10 bases in between. CDR1 is LGHNA and CDR2 is YSLEER in the germline V gene. This CDR3 has 15 amino acids. In nucleotides, the CDR3 is TGCGCCAGCAGCCAAGATAGAGGGGTAAATCAGCCCCAGCATTTT. Translation: CASSQDRGVNQPQHF.

V gene TRBV27 combines with J gene TRBJ1-1; a weak D match, TRBD1 (5 bases). V lost 5 bases and J lost 11, with 15 bases in between. The CDR3 contains 12 residues. Germline assignment: CDR1 MNHEY and CDR2 SMNVEV (reference sequence). The CDR3 loop reads CASSPVGRGAFF. The DNA for the CDR3 is TGTGCCAGCAGTCCCGTGGGTCGGGGGGCTTTCTTT.

The chain combines TRBV10-3 with TRBJ2-2; tentatively, D is TRBD2 (6 bases). Germline values: CDR1 ENHRY, CDR2 SYGVKD. V lost 4 bases to trimming and J lost 5 bases, with 14 bases between them. This CDR3 has 15 residues. CDR3 bases: TGTGCCATCAGTGGGTCGGGAGTCGGGACCGGGGAGCTGTTTTTT. Amino acid sequence: CAISGSGVGTGELFF.

This clone showed up just once. This chain uses TRBV5-1 with TRBJ1-5; D perhaps matches TRBD1 (5 bases). Germline V gene lookup returns CDR1 SGHRS and CDR2 YFSETQ. V lost 4 bases and J lost 3, with 14 bases in between. The length of the CDR3 is 15 residues. This CDR3 reads CASSPWDVINQPQHF. DNA of the CDR3: TGCGCCAGCAGCCCTTGGGACGTCATCAATCAGCCCCAGCATTTT.

The chain links TRBV27 to TRBJ1-4; 11 nucleotides line up with TRBD1. After removal of 6 bases from V and 7 bases from J, the junction contained 7 bases not matched to a gene. Germline V lookup: CDR1 MNHEY, CDR2 SMNVEV (reference sequence). This CDR3 spans 15 amino acids. As DNA, the CDR3 is TGTGCCAGCAGCCCAATGGGACAGGGGGTTGAAAAACTGTTTTTT. It translates to CASSPMGQGVEKLFF.

The chain is built from TRBV9 and TRBJ2-2, with D hard to call. V lost 0 bases and J 5 bases, leaving 8 bases between the germline ends. Germline CDR1 and CDR2: SGDLS and YYNGEE. The CDR3 runs 14 residues. CDR3 nucleotide sequence: TGTGCCAGCAGCGTAGGATCGATGACCGGGGAGCTGTTTTTT. This sequence encodes CASSVGSMTGELFF.

This chain links TRBV5-1 with TRBJ2-1, with no clear D. The CDR3 spans 16 residues. V gave up 0 bases and J gave up 0 bases, with 10 bases separating them. Germline CDR1 reads SGHRS; CDR2 reads YFSETQ. CDR3 sequence reads: CASSLEAASSYNEQFF. CDR3 in DNA: TGCGCCAGCAGCTTGGAGGCCGCGAGCTCCTACAATGAGCAGTTCTTC.

The V and J genes are TRBV9 and TRBJ2-3, with D perhaps matching TRBD1 (5 bases). The CDR3 has 14 amino acids. CDR1 is SGDLS and CDR2 is YYNGEE in the germline V gene. Trimming removed 4 bases from V and 5 bases from J, with 14 bases in between. CDR3 nucleotides: TGTGCCAGCAGCCCTAGACAGAGCTTAGATACGCAGTATTTT. It yields the protein CASSPRQSLDTQYF.

The rearrangement links TRBV4-3 to TRBJ2-7; tentatively, D is TRBD1 (7 bases). Germline V gives CDR1 LGHNA, CDR2 YSLEER. Trimming shortened V by 4 bases and J by 12 bases, and 19 bases separated the two germline ends. The CDR3 runs 13 residues. The CDR3 is CASSPRGDTALYF. The DNA for the CDR3 is TGCGCCAGCAGCCCCAGGGGGGACACCGCTCTGTACTTC.

CDR3 protein: CASSQTPAASRETQYF. CDR3 bases: TGCGCCAGCAGCCAAACCCCTGCGGCCTCGAGGGAGACCCAGTACTTC. The rearrangement links TRBV4-1 to TRBJ2-5; D is ambiguous. The germline V and J ends were trimmed by 2 bases and 5 bases, with 18 bases remaining between them. CDR1 and CDR2 (germline): MGHRA, YSYEKL. This CDR3 has 16 residues.

The chain recombines TRBV11-3 with TRBJ1-1; no clear D gene. V was cut by 5 bases and J by 3 bases, with 13 bases left in between. The CDR3 has 14 residues. In germline, CDR1 is SGHNT, CDR2 YENEEA. The CDR3 DNA reads TGTGCCAGCAGCGGCCCGGGCGCTGACACTGAAGCTTTCTTT. Amino acids: CASSGPGADTEAFF.

This clone has only a few counts. The J gene is TRBJ1-2, the V gene TRBV7-6, with TRBD1 matching over 9 bases. CDR1 is SGHVS, CDR2 FNYEAQ, per germline. The CDR3 extends over 17 amino acids. The junction had 9 bases not matched to a gene; V was cut back by 3 bases and J by 1 base. The CDR3 is CASSLGQGISFNYGYTF. CDR3 nucleotides: TGTGCCAGCAGCTTGGGACAGGGTATTAGTTTTAACTATGGCTACACCTTC.

The gene calls are TRBV6-5 and TRBJ2-1, with D perhaps matching TRBD1 or TRBD2 (5 bases each). The CDR3 is 16 amino acids. Germline assignment: CDR1 MNHEY and CDR2 SVGAGI. V was clipped by 4 bases and J by 0 bases, with 13 bases between them. This CDR3 reads CASSSGRSRSYNEQFF. For the CDR3, the DNA is TGTGCCAGCAGTTCGGGGCGGTCCCGCTCCTACAATGAGCAGTTCTTC.

The chain couples TRBV5-6 to TRBJ2-6; D is possibly TRBD2 (6 bases). The ends were cut back, 7 bases at V and 0 bases at J, with 11 bases in the middle. Germline V CDR1 and CDR2: SGHDT, YYEEEE. CDR3 length: 15 amino acids. The CDR3 here is CASSLTSSGANVLTF. For the CDR3, the DNA is TGTGCCAGCTCCCTGACTAGCTCTGGGGCCAACGTCCTGACTTTC.

The gene calls are TRBV18 and TRBJ2-2; maybe TRBD2 (6 bases). V shed 4 bases and J shed 5 bases, with 14 bases lying between them. This CDR3 comprises 15 residues. Germline V gene sequence: CDR1 KGHSH, CDR2 LQKENI. DNA of the CDR3: TGTGCCAGCTCACTGGGAGGAGCCAGGACCGGGGAGCTGTTTTTT. This translates into CASSLGGARTGELFF.

The chain recombines TRBV27 with TRBJ2-2; D unclear. The CDR3 extends over 17 amino acids. Trimming removed 0 bases at V and 1 base at J, with 12 bases between. Germline loops: CDR1 MNHEY, CDR2 SMNVEV (reference sequence). CDR3: CASSLSETPENTGELFF. CDR3 DNA: TGTGCCAGCAGTTTATCGGAGACTCCCGAGAACACCGGGGAGCTGTTTTTT.

The rearrangement links TRBV4-2 to TRBJ2-6; 10 positions agree with TRBD1. The junction had 1 base not matched to a gene; V was cut back by 2 bases and J by 0 bases. The CDR3 length is 17 residues. The germline CDR1 and CDR2 sequences are LGHNA and YNFKEQ. CDR3 bases: TGTGCCAGCAGCCAATGGGACAGGGGCTCTGGGGCCAACGTCCTGACTTTC. Its translation is CASSQWDRGSGANVLTF.

The genes are TRBV9 and TRBJ2-2; 8 nucleotides match TRBD1. The V segment lost 3 bases and the J segment 5 bases; nucleotides outside the gene matches: 9. The CDR3 length is 16 residues. Germline CDR1 SGDLS, CDR2 YYNGEE. As DNA, the CDR3 is TGTGCCAGCAGCGGGGGGGACAGGTCACAGACCGGGGAGCTGTTTTTT. As protein: CASSGGDRSQTGELFF.

The chain uses TRBV5-8 and TRBJ2-5, with TRBD2 identical over 13 bases. The trim removed 2 bases at V and 5 bases at J, leaving 3 bases unmatched. This CDR3 is 15 amino acids long. Germline CDR1 SGHTS, CDR2 YDEGEE. DNA for the CDR3: TGTGCCAGCAGCTTCGGACTAGCGGGAGAGGAGACCCAGTACTTC. Its translation is CASSFGLAGEETQYF.

The chain employs TRBV7-8 and TRBJ2-1, with TRBD2 identical over 9 bases. In germline, CDR1 is SGHVS, CDR2 FQNEAQ. CDR3 length: 14 amino acids. V shed 1 base and J 8 bases; nucleotides not matched to a gene: 3. The CDR3 protein is CASSLEWTSDEQFF. The CDR3 DNA sequence: TGTGCCAGCAGCTTAGAATGGACTAGCGATGAGCAGTTCTTC.

The chain links TRBV18 to TRBJ1-5; D may be TRBD1 (5 bases). The CDR3 loop spans 14 amino acids. V lost 2 bases and J 4 bases, leaving 9 bases between the germline ends. CDR1 and CDR2 (germline): KGHSH, LQKENI. CDR3 bases: TGTGCCAGCTCACCAGGGGGGGTGAATCAGCCCCAGCATTTT. Residues: CASSPGGVNQPQHF.

This sequence joins TRBV5-1 and TRBJ2-1; weak D call: TRBD2 (6 bases). Germline V lookup: CDR1 SGHRS, CDR2 YFSETQ. V was trimmed by 4 bases and J by 8 bases, leaving 22 bases between them. This CDR3 region has 16 residues. The CDR3 loop is CASSGTRDSGRYEQFF. The DNA for the CDR3 is TGCGCCAGCAGCGGGACCCGGGACTCCGGTCGGTATGAGCAGTTCTTC.